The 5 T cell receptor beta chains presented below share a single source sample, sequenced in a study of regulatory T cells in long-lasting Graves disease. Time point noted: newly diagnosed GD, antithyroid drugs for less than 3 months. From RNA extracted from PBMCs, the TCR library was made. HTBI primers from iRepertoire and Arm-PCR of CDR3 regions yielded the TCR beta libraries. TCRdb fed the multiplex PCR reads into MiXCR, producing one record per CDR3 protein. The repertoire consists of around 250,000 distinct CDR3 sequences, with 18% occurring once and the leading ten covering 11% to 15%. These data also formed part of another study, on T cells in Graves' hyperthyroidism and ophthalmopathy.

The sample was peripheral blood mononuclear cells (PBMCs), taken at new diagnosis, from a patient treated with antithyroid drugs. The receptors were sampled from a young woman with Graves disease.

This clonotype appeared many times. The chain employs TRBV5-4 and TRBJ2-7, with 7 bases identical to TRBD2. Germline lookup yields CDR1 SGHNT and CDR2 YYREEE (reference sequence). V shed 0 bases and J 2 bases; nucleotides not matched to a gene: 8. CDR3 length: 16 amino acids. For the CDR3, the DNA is TGTGCCAGCAGCTTGGATGGGGGGAGGGGAACCTACGAGCAGTACTTC. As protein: CASSLDGGRGTYEQYF.

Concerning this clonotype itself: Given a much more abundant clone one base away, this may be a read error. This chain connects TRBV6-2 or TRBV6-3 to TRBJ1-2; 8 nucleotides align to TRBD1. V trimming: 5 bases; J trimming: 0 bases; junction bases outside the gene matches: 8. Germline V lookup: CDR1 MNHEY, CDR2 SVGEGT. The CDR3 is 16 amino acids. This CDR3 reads CASSHQGQATNYGYTF. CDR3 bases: TGTGCCAGCAGTCACCAGGGACAGGCCACTAACTATGGCTACACCTTC.

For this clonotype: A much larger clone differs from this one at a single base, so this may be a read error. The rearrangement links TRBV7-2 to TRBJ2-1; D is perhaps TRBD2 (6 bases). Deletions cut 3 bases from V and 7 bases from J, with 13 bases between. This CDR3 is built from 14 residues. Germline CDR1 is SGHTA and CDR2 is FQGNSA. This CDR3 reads CTSSFKRRDNEQFF. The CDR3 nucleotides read TGTACCAGCAGCTTCAAGCGGAGGGATAATGAGCAGTTCTTC.

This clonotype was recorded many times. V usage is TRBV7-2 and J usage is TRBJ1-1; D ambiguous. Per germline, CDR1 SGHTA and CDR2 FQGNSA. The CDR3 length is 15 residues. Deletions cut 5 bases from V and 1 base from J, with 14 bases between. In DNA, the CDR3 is TGTGCCAGCAGCCAAGATCGGGCAGGGAACACTGAAGCTTTCTTT. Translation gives CASSQDRAGNTEAFF.

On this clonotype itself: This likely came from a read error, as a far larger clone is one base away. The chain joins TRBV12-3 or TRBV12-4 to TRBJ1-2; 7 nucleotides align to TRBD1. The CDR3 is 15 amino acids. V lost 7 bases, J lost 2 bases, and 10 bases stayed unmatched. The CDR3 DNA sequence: TGTGCCAGCAATCCTACCGGGACAGACAACTATGGCTACACCTTC. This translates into CASNPTGTDNYGYTF.